Listed here are 17 T cell receptor beta chains from one sample, sequenced in a study of cytomegalovirus exposure and HLA in healthy donors. Assay: immunoSEQ multiplex PCR; the TCRdb copy retains only in-frame clones and omits some. The sample has approximately 140,000 clones; around 88% are singletons. The sample was PBMCs. The receptor set was obtained from a woman between 18 and 30 years old in good health and CMV-seropositive.

The chain joins TRBV19 to TRBJ2-3, with D perhaps TRBD1 (6 bases). CDR1 and CDR2 from the germline V gene are LNHDA and SQIVND (reference sequence). This CDR3 has 14 amino acids. The V end was cut by 3 bases, the J end by 4 bases, with 11 bases between. The CDR3 region has the DNA TGTGCCAGTAGTATGAGGGGGATCGCAGATACGCAGTATTTT. Its translation: CASSMRGIADTQYF.

The chain employs TRBV11-2 and TRBJ2-1, with 10 bases lining up with TRBD2. With V trimmed by 5 bases and J by 8 bases, 15 bases remained unmatched. The CDR3 totals 17 residues. CDR1 and CDR2 from the germline V gene are SGHAT and FQNNGV. The CDR3: CASSHFWASGSRDEQFF. Here the CDR3 DNA reads TGTGCCAGCAGCCACTTTTGGGCTAGCGGGAGTCGGGATGAGCAGTTCTTC.

The CDR3 DNA reads as TGTGCCAGCAGCCATGGGGTCCGGGACAGGGCCTACAATGAGCAGTTCTTC. Translated, it gives CASSHGVRDRAYNEQFF. The chain carries TRBV4-2 and TRBJ2-1; 9 bases line up with TRBD1. The germline V gene encodes CDR1 LGHNA and CDR2 YNFKEQ. The CDR3 spans 17 residues. V was clipped by 3 bases and J by 2 bases; unmatched bases: 8.

The chain carries TRBV7-2 and TRBJ2-7; D is perhaps TRBD2 (6 bases). This CDR3 has 14 residues. Germline lookup yields CDR1 SGHTA and CDR2 FQGNSA. Trimming took off 0 bases at V and 6 bases at J, with 12 bases between the two ends. This CDR3 is CASSLARGAGEQYF. Written as DNA, the CDR3 is TGTGCCAGCAGCTTAGCGCGCGGGGCGGGCGAGCAGTACTTC.

This chain links TRBV4-1 with TRBJ2-1, with D possibly being TRBD1 (5 bases). With 0 bases removed from V and 1 base from J, the gap between germline ends came to 10 bases. There are 16 residues in the CDR3. Per the germline V gene, CDR1 is MGHRA and CDR2 is YSYEKL. The CDR3 coding sequence is TGCGCCAGCAGCCAAGAGCCAGGGTCTTCCTACAATGAGCAGTTCTTC. Protein product: CASSQEPGSSYNEQFF.

J is TRBJ2-7 and V is TRBV7-2, with D perhaps matching TRBD2 (5 bases). The CDR3 has 14 amino acids. V lost 5 bases and J 6 bases, leaving 17 bases between the germline ends. Germline CDR1 and CDR2: SGHTA and FQGNSA. The CDR3 DNA reads TGTGCCAGCAGCCCGCTACTAGTGACGGGCGAGCAGTACTTC. Translation: CASSPLLVTGEQYF.

The V and J genes are TRBV4-2 and TRBJ1-2, with D perhaps TRBD1 (6 bases). With 1 base removed from V and 7 bases from J, the gap between germline ends came to 19 bases. There are 16 residues in the CDR3. The germline V gene has CDR1 LGHNA and CDR2 YNFKEQ. The DNA of the CDR3 is TGTGCCAGCAGCCAAGTCGGGGGGGCTGGGAACGGTGGCTACACCTTC. Its translation: CASSQVGGAGNGGYTF.

The chain has TRBV5-1 and TRBJ2-5; 14 bases line up with TRBD2. V gave up 3 bases and J gave up 5 bases; unmatched junction bases: 0. Germline V gene lookup returns CDR1 SGHRS and CDR2 YFSETQ. CDR3 length equals 14 residues. The CDR3 here is CASSWTSGRETQYF. Written as DNA, the CDR3 is TGCGCCAGCAGCTGGACTAGCGGGAGGGAGACCCAGTACTTC.

The table lists this clone with a count of one. The chain employs TRBV5-1 and TRBJ2-5, with no clear D. The germline V gene has CDR1 SGHRS and CDR2 YFSETQ. The V end lost 6 bases, the J end lost 2 bases, and 11 bases lay between the germline ends. The CDR3 has 13 amino acids. The CDR3 is CASKVANQETQYF. The DNA of the CDR3 is TGCGCCAGCAAAGTAGCCAATCAAGAGACCCAGTACTTC.

This chain links TRBV27 with TRBJ2-7, with 9 bases aligning to TRBD1. This CDR3 region has 14 residues. V gave up 5 bases and J gave up 3 bases; unmatched junction bases: 5. Germline V gene lookup returns CDR1 MNHEY and CDR2 SMNVEV (reference sequence). This chain's CDR3 is CASSDRGGHYEQYF. The CDR3 DNA reads as TGTGCCAGCAGTGACAGGGGGGGCCACTACGAGCAGTACTTC.

This clone turned up a few times. CDR3 DNA: TGTGCCAGCAGTTTGGGCAGAAATCAGCCCCAGCATTTT. Protein sequence: CASSLGRNQPQHF. The chain joins TRBV28 to TRBJ1-5; D is undetermined. CDR1 and CDR2 from the germline V gene are MDHEN and SYDVKM. V shed 3 bases and J shed 4 bases, with 7 bases lying between them. CDR3 size: 13 residues.

J is TRBJ2-3 and V is TRBV6-5; D may be TRBD1 (5 bases). The CDR3 is 14 amino acids. The ends were cut back, 3 bases at V and 4 bases at J, with 11 bases in the middle. CDR1 and CDR2 from the germline V gene are MNHEY and SVGAGI. CDR3 bases: TGTGCCAGCAGTTATGACAGATACGCAGATACGCAGTATTTT. Translation gives CASSYDRYADTQYF.

The genes are TRBV7-9 and TRBJ2-3; D may be TRBD2 (6 bases). CDR3 length: 14 amino acids. Trimming took off 10 bases at V and 0 bases at J, with 14 bases between the two ends. CDR1 SEHNR and CDR2 FQNEAQ come from the germline V gene (reference sequence). The CDR3 bases are TGTGCCAACTCGGGGGAAACTAGCACAGATACGCAGTATTTT. Its translation: CANSGETSTDTQYF.

This clone was recorded at least ten times. The V and J genes are TRBV4-1 and TRBJ2-1; maybe TRBD2 (6 bases). Germline V gene data show CDR1 as MGHRA and CDR2 as YSYEKL. Trimming took off 4 bases at V and 3 bases at J, with 16 bases between the two ends. This CDR3 has 16 residues. CDR3 sequence (DNA): TGCGCCAGCAGCCCCCTCGCGGGAACCAGCTACAATGAGCAGTTCTTC. Translating gives CASSPLAGTSYNEQFF.

This chain joins TRBV6-1 and TRBJ2-1; 11 nucleotides line up with TRBD2. Per the germline V gene, CDR1 is MNHNS and CDR2 is SASEGT. This CDR3 spans 15 amino acids. V dropped 5 bases and J dropped 4; count of bases not matched to a gene: 4. CDR3 sequence: CASSRSSGGYNEQFF. As DNA, the CDR3 is TGTGCCAGCAGTCGTTCTAGCGGGGGGTACAATGAGCAGTTCTTC.

The V call is TRBV19, the J call TRBJ1-5; 9 nucleotides match TRBD1. The germline V gene encodes CDR1 LNHDA and CDR2 SQIVND (reference sequence). Trimming cost V 5 bases and J 9 bases; bases outside gene matches: 11. The CDR3 sequence is 15 residues long. In DNA, the CDR3 is TGTGCCAGTAGTGCCCGGGACAGGGTGGGAAGGCCCCAGCATTTT. Residues: CASSARDRVGRPQHF.

This chain uses TRBV5-1 with TRBJ2-1; 11 bases are shared with TRBD1. Germline CDR1 reads SGHRS; CDR2 reads YFSETQ. The length of the CDR3 is 16 residues. The ends lost 3 bases at V and 7 bases at J; junction bases unmatched: 9. For the CDR3, the DNA is TGCGCCAGCAGCTCGCTAGGGACAGGGGGTGAGAATGAGCAGTTCTTC. Translated, it gives CASSSLGTGGENEQFF.